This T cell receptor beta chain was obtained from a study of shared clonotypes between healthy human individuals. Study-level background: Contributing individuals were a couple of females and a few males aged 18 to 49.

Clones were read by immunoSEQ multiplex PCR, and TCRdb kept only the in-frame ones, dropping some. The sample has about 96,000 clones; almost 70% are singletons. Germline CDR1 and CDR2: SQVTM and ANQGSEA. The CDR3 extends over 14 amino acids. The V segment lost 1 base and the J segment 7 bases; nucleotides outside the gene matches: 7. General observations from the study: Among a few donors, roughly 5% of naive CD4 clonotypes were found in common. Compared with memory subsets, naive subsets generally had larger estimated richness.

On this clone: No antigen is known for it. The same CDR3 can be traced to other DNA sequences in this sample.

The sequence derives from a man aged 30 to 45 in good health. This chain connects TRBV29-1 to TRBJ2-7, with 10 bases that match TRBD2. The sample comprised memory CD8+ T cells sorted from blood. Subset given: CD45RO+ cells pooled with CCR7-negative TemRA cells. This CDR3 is CSVEGLAGEGEQYF. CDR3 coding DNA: TGCAGCGTTGAAGGTCTAGCGGGAGAGGGAGAGCAGTACTTC.